A single sample gave rise to the 23 T cell receptor beta chains below, sequenced in a study of blood T cell repertoires in COVID-19. The protocol was immunoSEQ multiplex PCR, while the TCRdb copy is restricted to in-frame clones and leaves out a portion. The data show 90,000 to 120,000 clones, roughly nine tenths seen once. Sequenced sample: peripheral blood. These receptors were obtained from a woman of 80 years or more with acute or convalescent COVID-19.

The chain couples TRBV5-1 to TRBJ2-7, with TRBD1 matching 10 bases. CDR3 length: 14 residues. The V segment lost 2 bases and the J segment 2 bases; nucleotides outside the gene matches: 1. CDR1 and CDR2 (germline): SGHRS, YFSETQ. In nucleotides, the CDR3 is TGCGCCAGCAGCTTCGGGACAGGGGCCTACGAGCAGTACTTC. Its translation: CASSFGTGAYEQYF.

This clone showed up many times. V and J are TRBV28 and TRBJ1-6; tentatively, D is TRBD1 (5 bases). Germline V gives CDR1 MDHEN, CDR2 SYDVKM. V lost 7 bases, J lost 0 bases, and 13 bases lay in between. The CDR3 is 16 residues long. For the CDR3, the DNA is TGTGCCAGCAACGGACAAGCGAGCTCCTATAATTCACCCCTCCACTTT. This codes for CASNGQASSYNSPLHF.

The chain has TRBV30 and TRBJ1-1; D might be TRBD1 (6 bases). The CDR3 has 13 amino acids. Trimming pared 4 bases from V and 4 bases from J, leaving 13 bases between. CDR1 GTSNPN and CDR2 SVGIG come from the germline V gene (reference sequence). The CDR3 DNA sequence: TGTGCCTGGATTGGACAGCTGGGCACTGAAGCTTTCTTT. Its protein product is CAWIGQLGTEAFF.

The chain recombines TRBV7-2 with TRBJ2-3; a weak D match, TRBD2 (5 bases). The length of the CDR3 is 15 residues. V dropped 1 base and J dropped 4 bases, with 12 bases sitting between them. CDR1 is SGHTA, CDR2 FQGNSA, per germline. The CDR3 protein is CASSLEFEGPDTQYF. The DNA of the CDR3 is TGTGCCAGCAGCTTAGAATTTGAGGGCCCAGATACGCAGTATTTT.

The J gene is TRBJ2-1, the V gene TRBV3-1 (or the pseudogene TRBV3-2); 10 positions agree with TRBD2. Germline V gene sequence: CDR1 LGHDT, CDR2 YNNKEL (reference sequence). The CDR3 contains 18 residues. The V segment lost 6 bases and the J segment 1 base; nucleotides outside the gene matches: 12. CDR3 sequence reads: CASSHPSGGSQSYNEQFF. Here the CDR3 DNA reads TGTGCCAGCAGTCACCCTAGCGGGGGTTCCCAATCCTACAATGAGCAGTTCTTC.

This chain links TRBV6-5 with TRBJ2-3; perhaps TRBD2 as D (6 bases). Trimming shortened V by 0 bases and J by 2 bases, and 9 bases separated the two germline ends. There are 15 residues in the CDR3. The germline CDR1 and CDR2 sequences are MNHEY and SVGAGI. The DNA for the CDR3 is TGTGCCAGCAGTTACTCCGGACTATACACAGATACGCAGTATTTT. This translates into CASSYSGLYTDTQYF.

V and J are TRBV23-1 and TRBJ1-1; the D is unclear. TRBV23-1 is an open reading frame whose function is uncertain. The CDR3 extends over 17 amino acids. V dropped 0 bases and J dropped 1 base, with 15 bases sitting between them. The CDR3 region has the DNA TGCGCCAGCAGTCAATCGGCCCCCGGGTTTGGGAACACTGAAGCTTTCTTT. Protein sequence: CASSQSAPGFGNTEAFF.

This chain uses TRBV12-3 or TRBV12-4 with TRBJ1-2; D call uncertain. Trimming removed 3 bases from V and 7 bases from J, with 12 bases in between. CDR3 length: 13 amino acids. The CDR3 DNA reads as TGTGCCAGCAGTTTCGGGAGTCTGGCTGGCTACACCTTC. This translates into CASSFGSLAGYTF.

The chain uses TRBV5-4 and TRBJ2-1; TRBD2 matches 7 bases. The trim removed 0 bases at V and 4 bases at J, leaving 4 bases unmatched. Germline V CDR1 and CDR2: SGHNT, YYREEE (reference sequence). CDR3 length equals 15 residues. For the CDR3, the DNA is TGTGCCAGCAGCTTGGCTCCGGGGGGATACAATGAGCAGTTCTTC. As protein: CASSLAPGGYNEQFF.

This sequence joins TRBV27 and TRBJ1-2; D is uncertain. Germline assignment: CDR1 MNHEY and CDR2 SMNVEV (reference sequence). CDR3 length: 14 amino acids. The germline V and J ends were trimmed by 2 bases and 0 bases, with 7 bases remaining between them. The CDR3 nucleotides read TGTGCCAGCAGTTTACACAGCACTAACTATGGCTACACCTTC. Translated: CASSLHSTNYGYTF.

The chain joins TRBV4-3 to TRBJ2-1, with 11 positions matching TRBD2. Germline loops: CDR1 LGHNA, CDR2 YSLEER. Trimming at V came to 0 bases and at J to 8 bases, leaving 12 bases not matched to a gene. The CDR3 spans 18 residues. The CDR3 here is CASSQEASGGTQGDEQFF. The CDR3 DNA is TGCGCCAGCAGCCAAGAAGCTAGCGGGGGGACCCAGGGGGATGAGCAGTTCTTC.

This clone showed up just a few times. CDR3 sequence reads: CASSLAPGGNEQYF. The CDR3 DNA reads as TGCGCCAGCAGCTTGGCGCCAGGGGGGAACGAGCAGTACTTC. The chain employs TRBV5-1 and TRBJ2-7; weak D call: TRBD1 (7 bases). V shed 0 bases and J shed 5 bases, with 12 bases lying between them. CDR1 SGHRS and CDR2 YFSETQ come from the germline V gene. The CDR3 spans 14 residues.

The rearrangement joins TRBV19 to TRBJ2-6; the match to TRBD1 covers 7 bases. Looked up from germline, CDR1 is LNHDA and CDR2 is SQIVND (reference sequence). The CDR3 has 17 amino acids. V was clipped by 8 bases and J by 0 bases; unmatched bases: 10. In DNA form, the CDR3 reads TGTGCCAGTTTACCCGGGACAGAACTCTCTGGGGCCAACGTCCTGACTTTC. Residues: CASLPGTELSGANVLTF.

The rearrangement uses TRBV30 and TRBJ2-5; TRBD2 is a possible D gene (6 bases). The CDR3 runs 12 residues. The germline gives CDR1 GTSNPN, CDR2 SVGIG (reference sequence). V lost 5 bases and J lost 1, with 8 bases in between. The CDR3 reads CAWGLFQETQYF. CDR3 nucleotide sequence: TGTGCCTGGGGACTATTCCAAGAGACCCAGTACTTC. Combining the CDR3 with reference TRBV30 and TRBJ2-5 gives the whole variable domain SQTIHQWPATLVQPVGSPLSLECTVEGTSNPNLYWYRQAAGRGLQLLFYSVGIGQISSEVPQNLSASRPQDRQFILSSKKLLLSDSGFYLCAWGLFQETQYFGPGTRLLVL.

This clone appeared a single time. CDR3 in DNA: TGCGCCAGCAGCTTAGCGGGTACGTCCTACAATGAGCAGTTCTTC. It yields the protein CASSLAGTSYNEQFF. V usage is TRBV5-1 and J usage is TRBJ2-1; TRBD2 might be the D (6 bases). Trimming removed 2 bases from V and 1 base from J, with 10 bases in between. Germline assignment: CDR1 SGHRS and CDR2 YFSETQ. The CDR3 spans 15 residues.

This clone occurred a few times. The rearrangement links TRBV2 to TRBJ2-1; 7 bases agree with TRBD1. From germline, CDR1 is SNHLY and CDR2 FYNNEI. V gave up 7 bases and J gave up 1 base; unmatched junction bases: 7. This CDR3 comprises 15 residues. CDR3: CASTNPGGSYNEQFF. In nucleotides, the CDR3 is TGTGCCAGCACTAACCCAGGGGGATCCTACAATGAGCAGTTCTTC.

The chain links TRBV29-1 to TRBJ1-1; 7 bases fit TRBD1. J was trimmed by 2 bases and V by 5 bases; bases with no gene match: 2. The CDR3 is made up of 12 amino acids. Germline V gene sequence: CDR1 SQVTM, CDR2 ANQGSEA. The CDR3 reads CSVRQGNTEAFF. CDR3 sequence (DNA): TGCAGCGTTAGACAGGGTAACACTGAAGCTTTCTTT.

The chain links TRBV7-6 to TRBJ2-1, with 8 bases aligning to TRBD2. The CDR3 runs 17 residues. Germline V lookup: CDR1 SGHVS, CDR2 FNYEAQ. The junction had 9 bases not matched to a gene; V was cut back by 2 bases and J by 3 bases. CDR3: CASSLTGPAGGYNEQFF. For the CDR3, the DNA is TGTGCCAGCAGCTTAACGGGGCCTGCGGGGGGCTACAATGAGCAGTTCTTC. The entire variable domain, with the rest obtained from reference TRBV7-6 and TRBJ2-1, is as follows: GAGVSQSPRYKVTKRGQDVALRCDPISGHVSLYWYRQALGQGPEFLTYFNYEAQQDKSGLPNDRFSAERPEGSISTLTIQRTEQRDSAMYRCASSLTGPAGGYNEQFFGPGTRLTVL.

The V gene is TRBV6-2 or TRBV6-3, the J gene TRBJ1-5; TRBD1 agrees at 8 bases. Looked up from germline, CDR1 is MNHEY and CDR2 is SVGEGT. The CDR3 length is 16 residues. With V trimmed by 2 bases and J by 2 bases, 5 bases remained unmatched. This CDR3 is CASSYIDRGGNQPQHF. The CDR3 nucleotides are TGTGCCAGCAGTTACATCGACAGGGGTGGCAATCAGCCCCAGCATTTT.

The chain joins TRBV12-5 to TRBJ1-5; D unresolved. This CDR3 comprises 13 residues. The V gene's germline CDR1 is LGHNT and CDR2 FRNRAP. V lost 6 bases to trimming and J lost 6 bases, with 12 bases between them. The CDR3 DNA reads TGTGCTAGTGGGCCGGTAGGAGCTCAGCCCCAGCATTTT. Translation: CASGPVGAQPQHF.

The chain is built from TRBV28 and TRBJ2-7; 12 bases are shared with TRBD1. Germline values: CDR1 MDHEN, CDR2 SYDVKM. This CDR3 spans 14 amino acids. J was trimmed by 4 bases and V by 6 bases; bases with no gene match: 4. DNA of the CDR3: TGTGCCAGCAGGGGACAGGGGGCCCTTTACGAGCAGTACTTC. The encoded protein is CASRGQGALYEQYF.

As to this clone: At the DNA level, this CDR3 is encoded by other sequences in the same sample as well. The CDR3 reads CASSWDSSYNSPLHF. The DNA of the CDR3 is TGTGCCAGCAGCTGGGACAGCTCCTATAATTCACCCCTCCACTTT. This chain joins TRBV28 and TRBJ1-6, with 7 bases that match TRBD1. The CDR3 spans 15 residues. V was pared by 6 bases and J by 0 bases, with 2 bases of the junction left unmatched. CDR1 is MDHEN, CDR2 SYDVKM, per germline.

The chain recombines TRBV14 with TRBJ2-5; TRBD2 is a possible D gene (5 bases). This CDR3 has 14 amino acids. Germline values: CDR1 SGHDN, CDR2 FVKESK. The ends were cut back, 3 bases at V and 9 bases at J, with 17 bases in the middle. CDR3 loop: CASSHPRDLGAQYF. The CDR3 DNA reads as TGTGCCAGCAGCCACCCCCGGGATCTCGGGGCCCAGTACTTC.